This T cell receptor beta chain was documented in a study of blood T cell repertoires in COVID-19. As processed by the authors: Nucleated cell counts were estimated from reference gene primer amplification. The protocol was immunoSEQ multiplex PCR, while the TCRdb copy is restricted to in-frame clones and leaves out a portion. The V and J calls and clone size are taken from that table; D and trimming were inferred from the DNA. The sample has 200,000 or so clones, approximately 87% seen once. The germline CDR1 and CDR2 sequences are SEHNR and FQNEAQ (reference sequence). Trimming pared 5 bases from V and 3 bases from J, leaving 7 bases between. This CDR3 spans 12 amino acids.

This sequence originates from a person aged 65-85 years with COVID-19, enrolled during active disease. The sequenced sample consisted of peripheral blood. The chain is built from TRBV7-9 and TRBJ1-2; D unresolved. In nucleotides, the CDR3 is TGTGCCAGCAGCATCGGGGACTATGGCTACACCTTC. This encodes CASSIGDYGYTF.